This entry features one T cell receptor (beta chain) sequence. No antigen is known for it. This sample was included in a study of T cells after yellow fever vaccination. Study summary: Fractions low in cell number were prepared with SMART-Seq v4 Ultra Low Input.

Making TCR cDNA involved 5'RACE template switching, which added UMIs and a universal primer site. TCRdb re-derived calls from the 5' RACE reads in MiXCR, one entry per CDR3 protein. The table records approximately 300,000 distinct CDR3 sequences, 6.8% of them present only once. Per germline, CDR1 MNHEY and CDR2 SVGEGT. V lost 3 bases and J lost 0, with 12 bases in between. The CDR3 length is 16 residues. Study-level points and caveats: The booster saw the reappearance of most primary-vaccination clones (roughly 96% CD4, 88% CD8). Researchers cautioned that FACS-sorted repertoires could harbor abundant clonotypes contaminating from the bulk population.

The clonotype comes from a man aged 18 to 29 who received the YFV17D yellow fever vaccine. Sequenced here: PBMCs, sampled about 41 days after the first yellow fever vaccination. The genes are TRBV6-2 or TRBV6-3 and TRBJ2-1; D remains ambiguous. In nucleotides, the CDR3 is TGTGCCAGCAGTTATCCAGGTCGAGCCTCCTACAATGAGCAGTTCTTC. This encodes CASSYPGRASYNEQFF.